This entry lists 31 T cell receptor beta chains sequenced from one sample in a study of T cell responses to AZD1222 COVID-19 vaccine. TCRdb's copy holds only in-frame clones and misses some; the assay was immunoSEQ multiplex PCR. The repertoire holds approximately 180,000 clones, with 90% as singletons. Material: peripheral blood, obtained on day 0 of AZD1222 vaccination. These TCRs come from an adult in good health.

This clone has more than one count but fewer than ten. V gene TRBV9 combines with J gene TRBJ1-4; no clear D gene. V was pared by 0 bases and J by 0 bases, with 6 bases between. Germline V gene data show CDR1 as SGDLS and CDR2 as YYNGEE. This CDR3 spans 15 amino acids. CDR3 in DNA: TGTGCCAGCAGCGTAGGATCCTCAACTAATGAAAAACTGTTTTTT. It is translated as CASSVGSSTNEKLFF.

The chain has TRBV3-1 (or the pseudogene TRBV3-2) and TRBJ1-1, with a tentative D call TRBD1 (5 bases). CDR3 length: 13 amino acids. Germline V gene data show CDR1 as LGHDT and CDR2 as YNNKEL (reference sequence). V was clipped by 5 bases and J by 11 bases, with 18 bases between them. CDR3 nucleotides: TGTGCCAGCAGCAGACGGGGTTCTGCAGGGGCTTTCTTT. This translates into CASSRRGSAGAFF.

This clone was counted only a few times. V is TRBV7-6 and J is TRBJ2-7; TRBD1 matches at 8 bases. Germline V gene sequence: CDR1 SGHVS, CDR2 FNYEAQ. V lost 5 bases and J lost 3; bases outside the gene matches: 9. The CDR3 runs to 15 residues. The CDR3 DNA is TGTGCCAGCAGCGATATCCCGGGACAGGACTACGAGCAGTACTTC. Encoded protein: CASSDIPGQDYEQYF.

This chain links TRBV24-1 with TRBJ1-6; unclear D gene. The CDR3 is made up of 15 amino acids. Looked up from germline, CDR1 is KGHDR and CDR2 is SFDVKD. V was trimmed by 1 base and J by 5 bases, leaving 8 bases between them. The CDR3 reads CATSDLEEHNSPLHF. The CDR3 DNA follows: TGTGCCACCAGTGATTTAGAAGAACATAATTCACCCCTCCACTTT.

The chain employs TRBV6-1 and TRBJ2-3, with D uncertain. This CDR3 spans 13 amino acids. The V gene's germline CDR1 is MNHNS and CDR2 SASEGT. V was shortened by 2 bases and J by 2 bases, with 5 bases between the two germline ends. The CDR3 spells CASSETVTDTQYF. CDR3 sequence (DNA): TGTGCCAGCAGTGAAACGGTCACAGATACGCAGTATTTT.

The V gene is TRBV12-1, the J gene TRBJ1-1; the D call TRBD1 from the table was never checked on the DNA. TRBV12-1 is an annotated pseudogene. The CDR3 is 14 residues long. CDR3: CASSSRGGNTEAFF. For the CDR3, the DNA is TGTGCCAGCAGCTCCAGGGGCGGGAACACTGAAGCTTTCTTT.

The chain employs TRBV7-2 and TRBJ1-2; TRBD1 aligns across 11 bases. The CDR3 has 15 amino acids. Germline V lookup: CDR1 SGHTA, CDR2 FQGNSA. V lost 3 bases, J lost 4 bases, and 4 bases stayed unmatched. In DNA form, the CDR3 reads TGTGCCAGCAGCTTCGGACAGGGGGCTTCCTATGGCTACACCTTC. Translating it yields CASSFGQGASYGYTF.

This clone was observed a single time. The chain uses TRBV29-1 and TRBJ1-1, with D perhaps TRBD1 (6 bases). From germline, CDR1 is SQVTM and CDR2 ANQGSEA. This CDR3 region has 13 residues. V was clipped by 2 bases and J by 0 bases, with 7 bases between them. The CDR3 region has the DNA TGCAGCGTTGAAACAGGGATGAACACTGAAGCTTTCTTT. Encoded protein: CSVETGMNTEAFF.

The chain has TRBV3-1 (or the pseudogene TRBV3-2) and TRBJ1-1, with unresolved D. Germline V gives CDR1 LGHDT, CDR2 YNNKEL (reference sequence). The CDR3 totals 14 residues. Trimming left V 3 bases short and J 0 bases short, with 8 bases between. The CDR3 nucleotides read TGTGCCAGCAGCCATTCCACAGTGAACACTGAAGCTTTCTTT. Translation gives CASSHSTVNTEAFF.

The chain combines TRBV6-4 with TRBJ2-7, with TRBD1 matching over 7 bases. Germline trimming cut 2 bases from V and 3 bases from J; bases unmatched to any gene: 16. Germline V gene lookup returns CDR1 MRHNA and CDR2 SNTAGT. CDR3 length equals 18 residues. CDR3 nucleotide sequence: TGTGCCAGCAGTGACACCGGGACAGAAAAAATTGAAAACTACGAGCAGTACTTC. It translates to CASSDTGTEKIENYEQYF.

This chain connects TRBV6-5 to TRBJ1-5; TRBD1 might be the D (5 bases). This CDR3 has 15 residues. CDR1 and CDR2 (germline): MNHEY, SVGAGI. Trimming left V 2 bases short and J 2 bases short, with 10 bases between. The CDR3 sequence: CASSYRTPGNQPQHF. The DNA of the CDR3 is TGTGCCAGCAGTTACAGGACACCGGGCAATCAGCCCCAGCATTTT.

J is TRBJ2-7 and V is TRBV27; TRBD1 is a possible D gene (6 bases). Germline values: CDR1 MNHEY, CDR2 SMNVEV (reference sequence). The CDR3 is made up of 14 amino acids. Deletions cut 6 bases from V and 4 bases from J, with 16 bases between. CDR3 protein: CASRPRDTLYEQYF. CDR3 DNA: TGTGCCAGCAGGCCGAGGGACACCTTATACGAGCAGTACTTC.

The chain links TRBV11-2 to TRBJ1-6, with D tentatively TRBD1 (6 bases). CDR1 SGHAT and CDR2 FQNNGV come from the germline V gene. V was trimmed by 2 bases and J by 10 bases, leaving 15 bases between them. The CDR3 runs to 15 residues. The CDR3 loop is CASSLPAGHPSPLHF. CDR3 sequence (DNA): TGTGCCAGCAGCTTACCCGCGGGACACCCGTCACCCCTCCACTTT.

V usage is TRBV6-5 and J usage is TRBJ1-6; D not resolved. The CDR3 has 15 amino acids. V dropped 7 bases and J dropped 7 bases, with 17 bases sitting between them. The germline V gene has CDR1 MNHEY and CDR2 SVGAGI. CDR3 protein: CASTSGTPKNSPLHF. DNA for the CDR3: TGTGCCAGCACGAGCGGAACCCCCAAGAATTCACCCCTCCACTTT.

The chain combines TRBV11-2 with TRBJ2-3, with TRBD2 identical over 7 bases. The CDR3 spans 16 residues. V lost 1 base and J lost 1; bases outside the gene matches: 5. Germline CDR1 reads SGHAT; CDR2 reads FQNNGV. The CDR3 DNA reads as TGTGCCAGCAGCTTAGTTCTGAGCGGGGGCACAGATACGCAGTATTTT. Residues: CASSLVLSGGTDTQYF.

The rearrangement joins TRBV27 to TRBJ2-1; 9 nucleotides line up with TRBD2. The CDR3 loop spans 13 amino acids. The germline CDR1 and CDR2 sequences are MNHEY and SMNVEV (reference sequence). The V gene end was trimmed by 8 bases and the J gene end by 13 bases; junction bases not matched to a gene: 12. Written as DNA, the CDR3 is TGTGCCAGCTATAACCTAGCGGGGCGCGTTCAGTTCTTC. This translates into CASYNLAGRVQFF.

The J gene is TRBJ1-1, the V gene TRBV6-2 or TRBV6-3; D possibly corresponds to TRBD1 (5 bases). The CDR3 is 13 amino acids. Germline V gene sequence: CDR1 MNHEY, CDR2 SVGEGT. Deletions cut 6 bases from V and 1 base from J, with 9 bases between. In DNA, the CDR3 is TGTGCCAGCAGCCATCAGGGGAACACTGAAGCTTTCTTT. Encoded protein: CASSHQGNTEAFF.

V and J are TRBV20-1 and TRBJ1-4; 8 nucleotides agree with TRBD1. V was pared by 3 bases and J by 2 bases, with 5 bases of the junction left unmatched. Germline loops: CDR1 DFQATT, CDR2 SNEGSKA (reference sequence). CDR3 length: 15 residues. This CDR3 reads CSASGRGRTNEKLFF. The CDR3 DNA sequence: TGCAGTGCTAGTGGCAGGGGGCGCACTAATGAAAAACTGTTTTTT.

V is TRBV7-2 and J is TRBJ2-7; TRBD2 matches 13 bases. CDR1 is SGHTA and CDR2 is FQGNSA in the germline V gene. Trimming cost V 5 bases and J 0 bases; bases outside gene matches: 4. This CDR3 comprises 16 residues. CDR3 sequence (DNA): TGTGCCAGCAGCATAACTAGCGGGGGGGACTCCTACGAGCAGTACTTC. Translation gives CASSITSGGDSYEQYF.

This rearrangement joins TRBV6-4 to TRBJ2-6, with D uncertain. The germline V and J ends were trimmed by 7 bases and 1 base, with 5 bases remaining between them. The CDR3 runs to 13 residues. The germline V gene encodes CDR1 MRHNA and CDR2 SNTAGT. The CDR3: CASKESGANVLTF. The CDR3 nucleotides read TGTGCCAGCAAAGAGTCTGGGGCCAACGTCCTGACTTTC.

V and J are TRBV14 and TRBJ1-2; unclear D gene. Germline V lookup: CDR1 SGHDN, CDR2 FVKESK. V dropped 1 base and J dropped 4 bases, with 10 bases sitting between them. The CDR3 sequence is 14 residues long. In nucleotides, the CDR3 is TGTGCCAGCAGCCAAGTTGTAGGGAGCTATGGCTACACCTTC. Translating it yields CASSQVVGSYGYTF.

The gene calls are TRBV7-2 and TRBJ1-2; 10 bases fit TRBD1. The ends lost 2 bases at V and 6 bases at J; junction bases unmatched: 6. The CDR3 length is 15 residues. Germline loops: CDR1 SGHTA, CDR2 FQGNSA. The CDR3 DNA is TGTGCCAGCAGCTTAAGACAGGGGGCTTGGGATGGCTACACCTTC. As protein: CASSLRQGAWDGYTF.

V and J are TRBV29-1 and TRBJ2-7; 12 bases match TRBD1. The V gene end was trimmed by 4 bases and the J gene end by 3 bases; junction bases not matched to a gene: 7. The CDR3 sequence is 15 residues long. From germline, CDR1 is SQVTM and CDR2 ANQGSEA. CDR3 nucleotides: TGCAGCGTTGTTATCGGGGACAGGGGGCTCTACGAGCAGTACTTC. Translation: CSVVIGDRGLYEQYF.

The genes are TRBV6-5 and TRBJ2-3, with TRBD1 matching 8 bases. V gave up 4 bases and J gave up 1 base; unmatched junction bases: 7. The CDR3 is 16 residues long. Germline V gene data show CDR1 as MNHEY and CDR2 as SVGAGI. The CDR3 loop reads CASSFYPGGGTDTQYF. CDR3 DNA: TGTGCCAGCAGTTTCTACCCAGGGGGCGGCACAGATACGCAGTATTTT.

There are a few counts of this clone. The chain combines TRBV5-1 with TRBJ2-1; D is possibly TRBD1 (7 bases). Germline values: CDR1 SGHRS, CDR2 YFSETQ. CDR3 length: 15 amino acids. With 2 bases removed from V and 7 bases from J, the gap between germline ends came to 16 bases. The CDR3 region has the DNA TGCGCCAGCAGCTTAGACAGGGTCGGGAGTAATGAGCAGTTCTTC. Amino acids: CASSLDRVGSNEQFF.

The chain recombines TRBV30 with TRBJ1-4; D uncertain. This CDR3 is 13 amino acids long. The germline V gene has CDR1 GTSNPN and CDR2 SVGIG (reference sequence). The CDR3 sequence: CASRGFSNEKLFF. The CDR3 DNA is TGTGCGAGTCGCGGGTTTTCTAATGAAAAACTGTTTTTT.

This rearrangement joins TRBV9 to TRBJ2-1, with D perhaps TRBD2 (5 bases). The CDR3 length is 13 residues. The germline gives CDR1 SGDLS, CDR2 YYNGEE. V lost 4 bases, J lost 9 bases, and 14 bases lay in between. The CDR3 sequence is CASSTTSEGEQFF. The CDR3, as DNA: TGTGCCAGCAGCACCACGTCAGAGGGTGAGCAGTTCTTC.

V is TRBV7-9 and J is TRBJ2-5, with a possible D match to TRBD2 (6 bases). The CDR3 has 14 residues. Germline-derived CDR1 and CDR2 are SEHNR and FQNEAQ (reference sequence). V was pared by 7 bases and J by 5 bases, with 17 bases between. Written as DNA, the CDR3 is TGTGCCAGCACCTCGGGCGGGGCGGGGGAGACCCAGTACTTC. Its protein product is CASTSGGAGETQYF.

J is TRBJ1-4 and V is TRBV7-2, with TRBD1 matching over 7 bases. The CDR3 is 13 amino acids. Germline CDR1 SGHTA, CDR2 FQGNSA. J lost 8 bases, V lost 7 bases, and 7 bases had no gene match. CDR3 bases: TGTGCCAGCACAGACAGGGTGGGCGAAAAACTGTTTTTT. Residues: CASTDRVGEKLFF.

The count of this clone is one. The chain carries TRBV7-2 and TRBJ2-5; D might be TRBD2 (7 bases). The CDR3 is 15 residues long. From germline, CDR1 is SGHTA and CDR2 FQGNSA. Trimming left V 4 bases short and J 5 bases short, with 17 bases between. The CDR3 here is CASSSQWGGRETQYF. The CDR3 nucleotides are TGTGCCAGCAGCTCCCAGTGGGGGGGCCGTGAGACCCAGTACTTC.

This clone was picked up a small number of times. The V call is TRBV6-5, the J call TRBJ1-4; maybe TRBD1 (5 bases). This CDR3 is 15 amino acids long. The ends were cut back, 6 bases at V and 3 bases at J, with 14 bases in the middle. CDR1 and CDR2 from the germline V gene are MNHEY and SVGAGI. CDR3 DNA sequence: TGTGCCAGCAGCGCCGCAGGGTTCCCTAATGAAAAACTGTTTTTT. Its translation is CASSAAGFPNEKLFF.